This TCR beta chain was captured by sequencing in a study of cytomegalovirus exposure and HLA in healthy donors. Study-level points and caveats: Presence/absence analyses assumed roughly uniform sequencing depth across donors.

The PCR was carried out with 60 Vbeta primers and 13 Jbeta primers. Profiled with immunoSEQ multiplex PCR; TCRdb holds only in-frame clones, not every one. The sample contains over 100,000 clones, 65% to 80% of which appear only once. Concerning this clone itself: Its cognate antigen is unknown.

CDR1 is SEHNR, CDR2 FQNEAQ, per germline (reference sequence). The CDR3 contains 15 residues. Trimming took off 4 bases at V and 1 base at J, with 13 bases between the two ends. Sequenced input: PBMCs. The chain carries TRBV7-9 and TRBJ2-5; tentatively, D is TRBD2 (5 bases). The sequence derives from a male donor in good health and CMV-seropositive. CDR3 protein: CASSSVSGFQETQYF. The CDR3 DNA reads TGTGCCAGCAGCTCAGTCAGCGGATTCCAAGAGACCCAGTACTTC.